One and the same sample provided the 32 T cell receptor beta chains below, sequenced in a study of blood T cells in healthy people across ages. It was with a sample-barcoded 5' primer and a J-beta primer mix that a second PCR of about 6 to 12 cycles was run. TCRdb called the 5' RACE reads again in MiXCR, with one record for every CDR3 protein. There are around 1,500,000 distinct CDR3 sequences in the sample; around 39% occur only once, and 6.5% to 10% lies in the top ten. Sequences were obtained from blood. The source is a woman between 18 and 30 years old in good health.

The gene calls are TRBV21-1 and TRBJ2-1; the table calls TRBD1, which could not be checked here. TRBV21-1 is described as a pseudogene. This CDR3 has 15 residues. CDR3 protein: CAVSMAGQGIDEQFF. Written as DNA, the CDR3 is TGTGCCGTCTCAATGGCGGGACAGGGGATTGATGAGCAGTTCTTC.

The chain is built from TRBV27 and TRBJ2-7; D is uncertain. Looked up from germline, CDR1 is MNHEY and CDR2 is SMNVEV (reference sequence). The CDR3 runs to 13 residues. V was trimmed by 1 base and J by 0 bases, leaving 4 bases between them. In DNA, the CDR3 is TGTGCCAGCAGTTTATTCCCCTCCTACGAGCAGTACTTC. Amino acids: CASSLFPSYEQYF.

V gene TRBV20-1 combines with J gene TRBJ2-5; D is possibly TRBD1 or TRBD2 (5 bases each). The V end was cut by 0 bases, the J end by 5 bases, with 13 bases between. Germline-derived CDR1 and CDR2 are DFQATT and SNEGSKA (reference sequence). The CDR3 is 14 amino acids. CDR3 loop: CSARDRDVVETQYF. The CDR3 region has the DNA TGCAGTGCTAGAGATAGGGACGTTGTGGAGACCCAGTACTTC.

This clonotype was seen a handful of times. The chain has TRBV5-1 and TRBJ2-5, with a possible D match to TRBD1 (6 bases). The CDR3 is 15 amino acids. The germline V gene encodes CDR1 SGHRS and CDR2 YFSETQ. V lost 1 base, J lost 3 bases, and 13 bases lay in between. CDR3 coding DNA: TGCGCCAGCAGCTTGTACAGGGCACCAAAAGAGACCCAGTACTTC. This translates into CASSLYRAPKETQYF.

This clonotype was observed a handful of times. The rearrangement joins TRBV6-5 to TRBJ2-2; tentatively, D is TRBD1 (5 bases). V was shortened by 7 bases and J by 0 bases, with 12 bases between the two germline ends. CDR1 is MNHEY and CDR2 is SVGAGI in the germline V gene. This CDR3 region has 15 residues. CDR3 residues: CASKARVTNTGELFF. DNA of the CDR3: TGTGCCAGCAAAGCCAGGGTTACGAACACCGGGGAGCTGTTTTTT.

In this sample, this clonotype turned up a few times. The rearrangement joins TRBV30 to TRBJ2-4; no clear D. The better agreement between TRBJ2-5 and the DNA end casts doubt on the J call. Germline CDR1 GTSNPN, CDR2 SVGIG (reference sequence). CDR3 size: 14 residues. CDR3 sequence (DNA): TGTGCCTGGAGTCTCTCTTCGTTATTGGAGACCCAGTACTTC. It specifies CAWSLSSLLETQYF.

The CDR3: CSARSAPEGADTQYF. CDR3 coding DNA: TGCAGTGCTCGATCAGCTCCGGAAGGCGCAGATACGCAGTATTTT. The chain couples TRBV20-1 to TRBJ2-3; D not resolved. V was clipped by 5 bases and J by 4 bases, with 19 bases between them. Germline CDR1 reads DFQATT; CDR2 reads SNEGSKA (reference sequence). The CDR3 is 15 residues long.

The chain joins TRBV27 to TRBJ2-1, with 10 bases matching TRBD2. After removal of 3 bases from V and 5 bases from J, the junction contained 4 bases not matched to a gene. The CDR3 sequence is 15 residues long. CDR1 MNHEY and CDR2 SMNVEV come from the germline V gene (reference sequence). CDR3 sequence reads: CASSFGTSADNEQFF. CDR3 coding DNA: TGTGCCAGCAGTTTCGGGACTAGCGCCGACAATGAGCAGTTCTTC.

This clonotype was recorded once. The rearrangement uses TRBV27 and TRBJ1-2, with TRBD1 as a possible D gene (5 bases). The CDR3 has 13 residues. The V and J ends lost 5 bases and 8 bases respectively, with 15 bases between them. Germline CDR1 is MNHEY and CDR2 is SMNVEV (reference sequence). CDR3 amino acids: CASSPMTAIGYTF. CDR3 sequence (DNA): TGTGCCAGCAGTCCCATGACAGCCATCGGCTACACCTTC.

Only a few counts were recorded for this clonotype. The V call is TRBV25-1, the J call TRBJ2-1; 11 positions agree with TRBD2. The CDR3 loop spans 16 amino acids. The germline gives CDR1 MGHDK, CDR2 SYGVNS. J was trimmed by 4 bases and V by 3 bases; bases with no gene match: 5. CDR3 amino acids: CASSDKLAGVYNEQFF. The DNA of the CDR3 is TGTGCCAGCAGTGATAAACTAGCGGGAGTATACAATGAGCAGTTCTTC.

CDR3 region: CASSLVVLFNEEQYF. The DNA of the CDR3 is TGTGCCAGCAGCTTAGTGGTCTTATTCAACGAAGAGCAGTACTTC. This chain joins TRBV7-2 and TRBJ2-7; D unclear. The germline V gene has CDR1 SGHTA and CDR2 FQGNSA. The CDR3 extends over 15 amino acids. V lost 1 base, J lost 7 bases, and 17 bases lay in between.

The sample holds a few counts of this clonotype. The rearrangement links TRBV20-1 to TRBJ2-1; D not resolved. Trimming cost V 6 bases and J 2 bases, with 5 bases left between them. CDR3 size: 11 residues. CDR1 DFQATT and CDR2 SNEGSKA come from the germline V gene (reference sequence). The CDR3 bases are TGCAGTGCGCCTACCTACAATGAGCAGTTCTTC. Translation: CSAPTYNEQFF.

This chain connects TRBV21-1 to TRBJ2-7; the table's D call, TRBD2, was not checked against the DNA. TRBV21-1 is labeled a pseudogene. There are 18 residues in the CDR3. The CDR3 here is CASSKVKSREASSYEQYF. In DNA form, the CDR3 reads TGTGCCAGCAGCAAAGTAAAGTCTAGGGAGGCCTCCTCCTACGAGCAGTACTTC.

The chain has TRBV20-1 and TRBJ1-5; 12 bases align to TRBD1. Germline lookup yields CDR1 DFQATT and CDR2 SNEGSKA (reference sequence). The CDR3 is 15 residues long. V shed 2 bases and J 6 bases; nucleotides not matched to a gene: 5. In DNA form, the CDR3 reads TGCAGTGCTAGAACCGGGACAGGGGGCTCTCAGCCCCAGCATTTT. Encoded protein: CSARTGTGGSQPQHF.

The chain recombines TRBV7-8 with TRBJ1-2, with a weak D call TRBD1 (5 bases). The CDR3 runs 15 residues. The germline V gene encodes CDR1 SGHVS and CDR2 FQNEAQ. V was cut by 2 bases and J by 2 bases, with 12 bases left in between. This chain's CDR3 is CASSLRDDSNYGYTF. The CDR3 nucleotides read TGTGCCAGCAGCTTAAGGGACGACAGCAACTATGGCTACACCTTC.

The chain has TRBV7-2 and TRBJ2-7; D is unclear. Trimming removed 6 bases at V and 2 bases at J, with 20 bases between. Germline CDR1 SGHTA, CDR2 FQGNSA. The CDR3 extends over 16 amino acids. The CDR3: CASSRAPPTSPYEQYF. The CDR3 DNA reads as TGTGCCAGCAGTCGGGCCCCCCCAACGAGCCCCTACGAGCAGTACTTC.

V and J are TRBV12-3 or TRBV12-4 and TRBJ2-7; no firm D call. V was trimmed by 6 bases and J by 7 bases, leaving 25 bases between them. There are 16 residues in the CDR3. CDR3 coding DNA: TGTGCCAGCAGCCCCGCAGGAGCCCCCCTCTACAATGAGCAGTACTTC. It is translated as CASSPAGAPLYNEQYF.

J is TRBJ2-7 and V is TRBV15, with unresolved D. CDR3 size: 15 residues. The V end was cut by 0 bases, the J end by 7 bases, with 16 bases between. Per germline, CDR1 LNHNV and CDR2 YYDKDF (reference sequence). CDR3 sequence (DNA): TGTGCCACCAGCAGAGATTCGACACTCTACAATGAGCAGTACTTC. Amino acid sequence: CATSRDSTLYNEQYF.

CDR3 nucleotides: TGTGCCAGCAGCTTAGAGGGGCGGGAGGCCTACAATGAGCAGTACTTC. The encoded protein is CASSLEGREAYNEQYF. This chain joins TRBV7-2 and TRBJ2-1, with 8 bases identical to TRBD2. Matching the DNA end better, TRBJ2-7 makes the J call doubtful. Germline V gives CDR1 SGHTA, CDR2 FQGNSA. The CDR3 spans 16 residues.

The J gene is TRBJ2-1, the V gene TRBV9, with TRBD2 matching over 10 bases. Germline values: CDR1 SGDLS, CDR2 YYNGEE. With 2 bases clipped from V and 8 bases from J, the junction kept 7 bases outside the gene matches. The CDR3 covers 15 residues. The CDR3 nucleotides are TGTGCCAGCAGCGTGGCTAGCGGGAGCTGGGATGAGCAGTTCTTC. This encodes CASSVASGSWDEQFF.

The gene calls are TRBV7-9 and TRBJ2-1; D is perhaps TRBD1 (6 bases). The CDR3 runs to 15 residues. Germline CDR1 and CDR2: SEHNR and FQNEAQ (reference sequence). V lost 1 base and J 5 bases, leaving 12 bases between the germline ends. CDR3 amino acids: CASSLGGRSHNEQFF. For the CDR3, the DNA is TGTGCCAGCAGCTTAGGGGGGCGGTCCCACAATGAGCAGTTCTTC.

The chain employs TRBV30 and TRBJ1-6; 11 nucleotides align to TRBD1. With 4 bases clipped from V and 9 bases from J, the junction kept 2 bases outside the gene matches. The CDR3 extends over 13 amino acids. From germline, CDR1 is GTSNPN and CDR2 SVGIG (reference sequence). As DNA, the CDR3 is TGTGCCTGGACGGGACAGGGGGGTTCACCCCTCCACTTT. Encoded protein: CAWTGQGGSPLHF.

The J gene is TRBJ2-3, the V gene TRBV12-5, with D perhaps matching TRBD2 (6 bases). This CDR3 spans 13 amino acids. Germline values: CDR1 LGHNT, CDR2 FRNRAP. V gave up 2 bases and J gave up 11 bases, with 14 bases separating them. The CDR3 DNA follows: TGTGCTAGTGGTTTGTTAGTGGGGGGTAAGCAGTATTTT. This translates into CASGLLVGGKQYF.

The gene calls are TRBV2 and TRBJ1-4; D unresolved. The CDR3 contains 18 residues. Germline CDR1 reads SNHLY; CDR2 reads FYNNEI. The V end was cut by 4 bases, the J end by 1 base, with 19 bases between. The CDR3 spells CASSGTARGLVTNEKLFF. CDR3 nucleotides: TGTGCCAGCAGTGGCACGGCGAGAGGTCTTGTAACTAATGAAAAACTGTTTTTT.

This clonotype has only a few counts. This rearrangement joins TRBV3-1 to TRBJ1-2; 11 nucleotides line up with TRBD1. Germline lookup yields CDR1 LGHDT and CDR2 YNNKEL (reference sequence). V gave up 2 bases and J gave up 7 bases; unmatched junction bases: 6. CDR3 length: 15 residues. The CDR3 is CASSQKGTGGIGYTF. The CDR3 DNA sequence: TGTGCCAGCAGCCAAAAAGGGACAGGGGGGATTGGCTACACCTTC.

The chain joins TRBV6-5 to TRBJ1-2; D is possibly TRBD1 (6 bases). Germline-derived CDR1 and CDR2 are MNHEY and SVGAGI. V was trimmed by 2 bases and J by 9 bases, leaving 10 bases between them. The CDR3 length is 12 residues. CDR3: CASSYAQGSYTF. The CDR3 DNA reads as TGTGCCAGCAGTTACGCACAGGGCAGCTACACCTTC.

CDR3: CSARMGGGANTGELFF. CDR3 DNA sequence: TGCAGTGCTAGAATGGGCGGGGGAGCGAACACCGGGGAGCTGTTTTTT. The V call is TRBV20-1, the J call TRBJ2-2; TRBD2 agrees at 7 bases. This CDR3 contains 16 residues. In germline, CDR1 is DFQATT, CDR2 SNEGSKA (reference sequence). V lost 2 bases and J lost 0; bases outside the gene matches: 6.

The V gene is TRBV5-5, the J gene TRBJ2-1, with D hard to call. With 4 bases removed from V and 2 bases from J, the gap between germline ends came to 13 bases. This CDR3 region has 15 residues. In germline, CDR1 is SGHKS, CDR2 YYEKEE (reference sequence). CDR3 DNA sequence: TGTGCCAGCAGCCCTGGGGTGAGCCCCTACAATGAGCAGTTCTTC. This encodes CASSPGVSPYNEQFF.

The chain links TRBV10-3 to TRBJ2-3, with D hard to call. V gave up 0 bases and J gave up 2 bases, with 6 bases separating them. The CDR3 loop spans 14 amino acids. Germline-derived CDR1 and CDR2 are ENHRY and SYGVKD. The CDR3 nucleotides are TGTGCCATCAGTGAGTCTATGCCCACAGATACGCAGTATTTT. Residues: CAISESMPTDTQYF.

This sequence joins TRBV12-3 or TRBV12-4 and TRBJ2-7; TRBD2 aligns across 7 bases. This CDR3 has 15 amino acids. V lost 3 bases to trimming and J lost 1 base; unmatched junction nucleotides: 6. As DNA, the CDR3 is TGTGCCAGCAGTTTCACCTGGGACTATTCCTACGAGCAGTACTTC. It translates to CASSFTWDYSYEQYF.

This clonotype appeared a single time. J is TRBJ2-1 and V is TRBV28, with 8 bases identical to TRBD1. Germline trimming cut 3 bases from V and 15 bases from J; bases unmatched to any gene: 13. CDR1 and CDR2 from the germline V gene are MDHEN and SYDVKM. The CDR3 is 14 residues long. CDR3: CASSFDRGSYIRFF. The CDR3 nucleotides are TGTGCCAGCAGTTTCGACAGGGGTTCGTACATTCGGTTCTTC.

In this sample, this clonotype turned up a few times. This chain connects TRBV20-1 to TRBJ1-2; no reliable D call. The length of the CDR3 is 13 residues. The germline gives CDR1 DFQATT, CDR2 SNEGSKA (reference sequence). V was trimmed by 0 bases and J by 4 bases, leaving 9 bases between them. CDR3 nucleotide sequence: TGCAGTGCTAGAGACTCAGGTAGCTATGGCTACACCTTC. Translated: CSARDSGSYGYTF.